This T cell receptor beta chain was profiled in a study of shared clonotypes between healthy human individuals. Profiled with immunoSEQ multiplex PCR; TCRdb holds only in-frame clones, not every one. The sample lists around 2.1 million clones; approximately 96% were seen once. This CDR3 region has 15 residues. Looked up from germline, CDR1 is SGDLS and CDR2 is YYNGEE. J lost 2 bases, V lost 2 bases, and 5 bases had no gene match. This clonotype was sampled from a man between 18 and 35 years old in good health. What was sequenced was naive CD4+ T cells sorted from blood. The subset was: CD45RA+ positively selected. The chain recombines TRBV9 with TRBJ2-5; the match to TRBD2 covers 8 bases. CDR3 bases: TGTGCCAGCAGCGTTATTAGCGGGATTCAAGAGACCCAGTACTTC. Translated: CASSVISGIQETQYF. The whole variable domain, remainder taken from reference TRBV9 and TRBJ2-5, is DSGVTQTPKHLITATGQRVTLRCSPRSGDLSVYWYQQSLDQGLQFLIQYYNGEERAKGNILERFSAQQFPDLHSELNLSSLELGDSALYFCASSVISGIQETQYFGPGTRLLVL.